Listed below are T cell receptor beta chains from one sample, sequenced in a study of cytomegalovirus exposure and HLA in healthy donors. Libraries were prepared by immunoSEQ multiplex PCR; TCRdb keeps only in-frame clonotypes and omits some of them. Of 100,000 or so clones listed, roughly three quarters are singletons. The sample comprised PBMCs. All receptors come from a man aged 40-49 years in good health and CMV-seronegative. Each CDR3 is given with its conserved first and last residue. The D gene is left open where the match is weak. Size tells how often a clone was seen (once, few, many) or the class of an expanded clone, and some rows leave it out.

>TRBV10-2|TRBJ2-4|once|NA
CASSESSAGAAKNIQYF
TGCGCCAGCAGTGAGTCAAGTGCGGGGGCGGCCAAAAACATTCAGTACTTC
>TRBV5-5|TRBJ1-3|few|TRBD1
CASSWGGTAGNTIYF
TGTGCCAGCAGCTGGGGTGGGACAGCTGGAAACACCATATATTTT
>TRBV11-1|TRBJ2-1|NA|NA
CASSLSSGHRNEQFF
TGTGCCAGCAGCTTATCCTCGGGACACCGCAATGAGCAGTTCTTC
>TRBV27|TRBJ2-2|NA|TRBD1
CATNRGQGTGELFF
TGTGCCACAAACAGGGGGCAAGGCACCGGGGAGCTGTTTTTT
>TRBV7-2|TRBJ1-1|NA|NA
CASSSAMNTEAFF
TGTGCCAGCAGCTCCGCTATGAACACTGAAGCTTTCTTT
>TRBV4-2|TRBJ2-1|NA|TRBD2
CASNRGTSGSSYNEQFF
TGTGCCAGCAACCGAGGGACTAGCGGGAGCTCCTACAATGAGCAGTTCTTC
>TRBV5-4|TRBJ1-3|NA|TRBD1
CASSQRSGQGAAGGNTIYF
TGTGCCAGCAGCCAGCGGAGTGGACAGGGGGCTGCCGGTGGAAACACCATATATTTT
>TRBV4-1|TRBJ2-3|NA|TRBD2
CASSQDIRSASGRTDTQYF
TGCGCCAGCAGCCAAGATATTCGGTCGGCTAGCGGACGCACAGATACGCAGTATTTT
>TRBV29-1|TRBJ1-1|NA|NA
CSVEEGRALNEAFF
TGCAGCGTTGAGGAGGGGAGAGCCCTAAATGAAGCTTTCTTT
>TRBV5-1|TRBJ2-3|NA|TRBD2
CASSLGTSGALTDTQYF
TGCGCCAGCAGCTTGGGGACTAGCGGGGCCCTCACAGATACGCAGTATTTT
>TRBV12-5|TRBJ1-6|NA|TRBD1
CASGLGQGNSPLHF
TGTGCTAGTGGACTGGGACAGGGTAATTCACCCCTCCACTTT
>TRBV6-1|TRBJ1-2|few|NA
CASSLAPDLAGYTF
TGTGCCAGCTCCCTAGCCCCCGATCTTGCTGGCTACACCTTC
>TRBV11-2|TRBJ2-1|once|NA
CASSFPGAYNEQFF
TGTGCCAGCAGCTTCCCAGGGGCCTACAATGAGCAGTTCTTC
>TRBV7-9|TRBJ1-6|NA|NA
CSSSLVRDSPLHF
TGTTCCAGCAGCTTAGTTCGGGATTCACCCCTCCACTTT
>TRBV2|TRBJ1-2|NA|NA
CASRGEGPYGYTF
TGTGCCAGTAGGGGGGAGGGCCCCTATGGCTACACCTTC
>TRBV6-1|TRBJ1-4|once|NA
CASSAKFQGLANEKLFF
TGTGCCAGCAGTGCTAAATTCCAGGGTTTGGCTAATGAAAAACTGTTTTTT
>TRBV5-8|TRBJ1-5|NA|TRBD1
CASSEGQYFSSNQPQHF
TGTGCCAGCAGCGAGGGACAGTACTTTTCGAGCAATCAGCCCCAGCATTTT
>TRBV2|TRBJ2-5|NA|NA
CASSPGRPHQETQYF
TGTGCCAGCTCGCCCGGGAGACCACATCAAGAGACCCAGTACTTC
>TRBV4-2|TRBJ1-1|NA|NA
CASSQDTGGGTEAFF
TGTGCCAGCAGCCAAGATACGGGGGGTGGGACTGAAGCTTTCTTT
>TRBV2|TRBJ2-1|NA|NA
CASTGGMWDSHNEQFF
TGTGCCAGCACGGGTGGGATGTGGGACTCCCACAATGAGCAGTTCTTC
>TRBV6-5|TRBJ2-2|NA|NA
CASSYQSGELFF
TGTGCCAGCAGTTACCAGTCCGGGGAGCTGTTTTTT
>TRBV30|TRBJ1-1|once|NA
CAWTRGDTEAFF
TGTGCCTGGACCAGGGGTGACACTGAAGCTTTCTTT
>TRBV4-3|TRBJ1-2|NA|NA
CASSQLRQGDYGYTF
TGCGCCAGCAGCCAACTCCGCCAGGGCGACTATGGCTACACCTTC
>TRBV5-4|TRBJ2-2|few|TRBD1
CASSQIFGQGDGELFF
TGTGCCAGCAGCCAGATTTTTGGACAGGGGGACGGGGAGCTGTTTTTT